This TCR beta chain was sequenced in a study of vaccination and CD4 T cells after COVID-19. Looking at the study overall: Blood was drawn a median roughly 66 days post second dose, range 14 to 241.

Oncomine TCR Beta short-read sequencing was applied to DNA from cultured CD4+ T cells. Genomic DNA was taken out of cultured CD4+ T cells by extraction. Via MiXCR, TCRdb re-called the PCR reads, giving one row per CDR3 protein. The data show about 7,100 distinct CDR3 sequences, 66% seen once. Treatment specified: approximately 10-day PBMC culture with coronavirus spike peptide pools or control peptides (ViraFEST assay). Culture of 1.5 million to 2.5 million PBMCs per well took place with about 9.1 IU/ml IL-2 and roughly 9.8 ug/ml peptide pools. Trimming shortened V by 0 bases and J by 5 bases, and 16 bases separated the two germline ends. The length of the CDR3 is 16 residues. Germline V CDR1 and CDR2: LNHNV, YYDKDF (reference sequence). For this clonotype: Its antigen remains unidentified.

What was sequenced was CD4+ T cells from blood, cultured in vitro. This clonotype was obtained from a human donor who had recovered from COVID-19. The chain has TRBV15 and TRBJ2-5; possibly TRBD2 for D (5 bases). The CDR3 DNA follows: TGTGCCACCAGCAGAGATCGGATGGGGTCGGGGGAGACCCAGTACTTC. This translates into CATSRDRMGSGETQYF.